This TCR beta chain was retrieved from a study of blood T cell repertoires in COVID-19. In the original processing: Amplifying reference gene primers gave estimates of nucleated cell counts. The assay was immunoSEQ multiplex PCR, and TCRdb's table has in-frame clones only and misses some. V, J and clone size derive from that table, while D and trimming were established from the DNA sequence. The sample includes hundreds of thousands of clones, about 89% of them seen just once. The sequenced material came from peripheral blood. The sequence derives from a woman aged 25-40 years with acute or convalescent COVID-19.

CDR3 amino acids: CATSEGDRAPFSGANVLTF. CDR3 nucleotides: TGTGCCACCAGTGAGGGGGACAGGGCACCGTTCTCTGGGGCCAACGTCCTGACTTTC. This chain connects TRBV24-1 to TRBJ2-6; 9 bases are shared with TRBD1. The germline CDR1 and CDR2 sequences are KGHDR and SFDVKD. The CDR3 is 19 amino acids. J was trimmed by 0 bases and V by 4 bases; bases with no gene match: 9.